The sequence of this T cell receptor (beta chain) was determined in a study of T cells after somatic rescue of genetic block. Unmatched junction bases numbered 5, after V lost 5 bases and J lost 5 bases. The CDR3 sequence is 14 residues long. Germline V gene data show CDR1 as SGHTA and CDR2 as FQGNSA. Only in-frame clones appear in the TCRdb table, and some are missing; sequencing was by immunoSEQ multiplex PCR. Here the sample spans roughly 11,000 clones, around 73% being singletons. Sequenced input: peripheral blood mononuclear cells (PBMCs). J is TRBJ2-5 and V is TRBV7-2, with TRBD2 identical over 10 bases. The TCR comes from a boy between 10 and 17 years old. CDR3 protein: CASSVSGGRETQYF. The CDR3 nucleotides are TGTGCCAGCAGCGTTAGCGGGGGGAGGGAGACCCAGTACTTC.